The T cell receptor (beta chain) described here comes from a study of cytomegalovirus exposure and HLA in healthy donors. CDR3 length equals 14 residues. Trimming left V 5 bases short and J 4 bases short, with 14 bases between. Germline V CDR1 and CDR2: SGHTA, FQGTGA. Use of 60 Vbeta and 13 Jbeta primers characterized the PCR. Data came from immunoSEQ multiplex PCR; TCRdb stores just in-frame clones and leaves some out. In the table there are around 110,000 clones, over 80% of which are singletons. Sequenced: PBMCs. The chain joins TRBV7-3 to TRBJ1-1, with a possible D match to TRBD1 (6 bases). The receptor's source is a man aged 25-45 years in good health and CMV-seropositive. The CDR3 region is CASSLRQAGTEAFF. Here the CDR3 DNA reads TGTGCCAGCAGCCTAAGACAGGCCGGCACTGAAGCTTTCTTT.